This TCR beta chain was captured by sequencing in a study of shared clonotypes between healthy human individuals. Study-level findings and limits: Donor scarcity curtailed the genetic and exposure-history diversity represented herein. Around 5.4% of naive CD4 clonotypes were common to several donors.

Germline assignment: CDR1 MNHEY and CDR2 SMNVEV (reference sequence). Trimming stripped 2 bases from V and 3 bases from J, with 10 bases between. The CDR3 extends over 14 amino acids. About this clone: Antigen: not known.

Naive CD8 cells comprised CD45RO-negative, CCR7-positively selected cells, excluding terminally differentiated effector memory CD45RA+ cells. Libraries were prepared by immunoSEQ multiplex PCR; TCRdb keeps only in-frame clonotypes and omits some of them. The repertoire consists of roughly 2 million clones, with about 94% occurring once and the leading ten covering 0.85% to 1.3%. This TCR was sampled from a man between 18 and 29 years old in good health. Sequencing was done on a sample of naive CD8+ T cells sorted from blood. The rearrangement uses TRBV27 and TRBJ1-1; D not resolved. This chain's CDR3 is CASSLHPEDTEAFF. As DNA, the CDR3 is TGTGCCAGCAGTTTACACCCCGAGGACACTGAAGCTTTCTTT.